The 12 T cell receptor beta chains reported below all come from one sample, sequenced in a study of response to subunit inactivated influenza vaccine. TCRdb fed the RT-PCR reads into MiXCR, producing one record per CDR3 protein. The sample consists of a few hundred thousand distinct CDR3 sequences, about 20% of them appearing once. The specimen was PBMCs from blood, collected 21 months after vaccination. The origin of the receptors is a man in his fifties or sixties who received an inactivated influenza vaccine.

The chain combines TRBV6-1 with TRBJ1-5; D unresolved. The germline CDR1 and CDR2 sequences are MNHNS and SASEGT. There are 12 residues in the CDR3. V lost 2 bases to trimming and J lost 7 bases, with 6 bases between them. CDR3 amino acids: CASSELGQPQHF. CDR3 nucleotide sequence: TGTGCCAGCAGTGAACTAGGGCAGCCCCAGCATTTT.

This chain links TRBV6-5 with TRBJ1-5; no clear D gene. Trimming left V 2 bases short and J 0 bases short, with 11 bases between. The germline V gene has CDR1 MNHEY and CDR2 SVGAGI. The CDR3 runs to 16 residues. The CDR3 here is CASSYEPKPSNQPQHF. CDR3 DNA sequence: TGTGCCAGCAGTTACGAGCCGAAACCTAGCAATCAGCCCCAGCATTTT.

This clonotype was counted many times. V is TRBV7-9 and J is TRBJ1-1; D remains unclear. V was pared by 6 bases and J by 0 bases, with 11 bases between. From germline, CDR1 is SEHNR and CDR2 FQNEAQ (reference sequence). This CDR3 is 14 amino acids long. DNA for the CDR3: TGTGCCAGCAGAAAAAATGAGGTGAACACTGAAGCTTTCTTT. Translation: CASRKNEVNTEAFF.

DNA of the CDR3: TGTGCCAGCCGACCACGATGGCAGGGGGCGCCCGCTTATGGCTACACCTTC. Its translation: CASRPRWQGAPAYGYTF. The chain has TRBV3-1 and TRBJ1-2, with 8 bases fitting TRBD1. This CDR3 contains 17 residues. Germline assignment: CDR1 LGHDT and CDR2 YNNKEL (reference sequence). The V gene end was trimmed by 8 bases and the J gene end by 5 bases; junction bases not matched to a gene: 19. Full variable domain (rest looked up from reference TRBV3-1 and TRBJ1-2): DTAVSQTPKYLVTQMGNDKSIKCEQNLGHDTMYWYKQDSKKFLKIMFSYNNKELIINETVPNRFSPKSPDKAHLNLHINSLELGDSAVYFCASRPRWQGAPAYGYTFGSGTRLTVV.

The rearrangement joins TRBV9 to TRBJ2-7; TRBD2 matches 8 bases. The V and J ends lost 4 bases and 8 bases, in that order; junction bases with no gene match: 14. The CDR3 is 15 amino acids. Germline loops: CDR1 SGDLS, CDR2 YYNGEE. CDR3 sequence: CASSLSSGSLVQQYF. The DNA of the CDR3 is TGTGCCAGCAGCTTATCTAGCGGGTCCCTGGTACAGCAGTACTTC.

Only a few counts were recorded for this clonotype. J is TRBJ2-7 and V is TRBV12-3 or TRBV12-4; D ambiguous. V was cut by 1 base and J by 5 bases, with 9 bases left in between. CDR3 length equals 13 residues. CDR3 in amino acids: CASSLGENNEQYF. CDR3 DNA sequence: TGTGCCAGCAGTTTAGGAGAAAACAACGAGCAGTACTTC.

This clonotype was seen a few times. The gene calls are TRBV20-1 and TRBJ1-1; no reliable D call. V dropped 6 bases and J dropped 1 base, with 9 bases sitting between them. Germline lookup yields CDR1 DFQATT and CDR2 SNEGSKA (reference sequence). This CDR3 has 12 residues. The CDR3 spells CSARLRNTEAFF. The DNA of the CDR3 is TGCAGTGCCAGGCTCAGGAACACTGAAGCTTTCTTT.

This clonotype was observed at least ten times. The chain links TRBV5-4 to TRBJ2-3; D is uncertain. V was pared by 2 bases and J by 5 bases, with 9 bases between. Germline V gene lookup returns CDR1 SGHNT and CDR2 YYREEE (reference sequence). The CDR3 loop spans 13 amino acids. CDR3 protein: CASSFTERDTQYF. For the CDR3, the DNA is TGTGCCAGCAGCTTTACGGAACGAGATACGCAGTATTTT.

This clonotype showed up just a few times. The chain carries TRBV6-1 and TRBJ2-5; the D gene is possibly TRBD1 (6 bases). Germline CDR1 MNHNS, CDR2 SASEGT. This CDR3 is 14 amino acids long. V lost 6 bases, J lost 4 bases, and 15 bases lay in between. CDR3 residues: CASSKQGGRETQYF. The CDR3 DNA follows: TGTGCCAGCAGCAAACAGGGTGGGCGAGAGACCCAGTACTTC.

This clonotype was counted between two and nine times. The chain couples TRBV7-3 to TRBJ2-2, with 7 positions matching TRBD2. Trimming removed 0 bases from V and 7 bases from J; junction bases left unmatched: 5. Germline lookup yields CDR1 SGHTA and CDR2 FQGTGA. The CDR3 is made up of 15 amino acids. Here the CDR3 reads CASSLTGRDGGELFF. CDR3 nucleotide sequence: TGTGCCAGCAGCTTAACAGGGAGGGACGGCGGGGAGCTGTTTTTT.

This clonotype was observed a handful of times. This chain joins TRBV5-1 and TRBJ2-1; D not resolved. This CDR3 has 11 amino acids. CDR1 is SGHRS, CDR2 YFSETQ, per germline. V was shortened by 6 bases and J by 8 bases, with 9 bases between the two germline ends. The CDR3 nucleotides read TGCGCCAGCACCGCGGACCATGAGCAGTTCTTC. It codes for CASTADHEQFF.

This clonotype has just a few counts. The chain recombines TRBV7-2 with TRBJ1-2, with D hard to call. Deletions cut 5 bases from V and 0 bases from J, with 10 bases between. Germline V CDR1 and CDR2: SGHTA, FQGNSA. This CDR3 has 14 amino acids. CDR3 bases: TGTGCCAGCAGCAAGGGTCGAGCTAACTATGGCTACACCTTC. Translated, it gives CASSKGRANYGYTF.